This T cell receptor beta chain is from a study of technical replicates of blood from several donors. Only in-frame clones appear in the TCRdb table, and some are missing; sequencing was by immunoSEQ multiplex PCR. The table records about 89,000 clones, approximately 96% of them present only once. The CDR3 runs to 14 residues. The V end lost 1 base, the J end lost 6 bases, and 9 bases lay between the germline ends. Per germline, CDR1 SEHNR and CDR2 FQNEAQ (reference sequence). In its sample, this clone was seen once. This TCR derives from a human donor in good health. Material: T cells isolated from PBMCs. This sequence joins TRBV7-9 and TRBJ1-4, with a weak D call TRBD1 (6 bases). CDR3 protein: CASSLGTADEKLFF. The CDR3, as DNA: TGTGCCAGCAGCTTAGGGACAGCGGATGAAAAACTGTTTTTT.